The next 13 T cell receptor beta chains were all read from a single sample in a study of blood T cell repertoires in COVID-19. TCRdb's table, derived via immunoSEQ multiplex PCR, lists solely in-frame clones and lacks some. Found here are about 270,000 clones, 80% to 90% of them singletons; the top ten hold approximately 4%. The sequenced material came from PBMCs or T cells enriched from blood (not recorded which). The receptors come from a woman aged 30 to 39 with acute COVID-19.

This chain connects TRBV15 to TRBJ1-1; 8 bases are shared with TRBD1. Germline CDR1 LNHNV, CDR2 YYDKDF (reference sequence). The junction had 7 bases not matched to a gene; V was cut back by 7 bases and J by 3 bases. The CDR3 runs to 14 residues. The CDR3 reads CATNVDRGYTEAFF. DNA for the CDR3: TGTGCCACCAACGTAGACAGGGGCTACACTGAAGCTTTCTTT.

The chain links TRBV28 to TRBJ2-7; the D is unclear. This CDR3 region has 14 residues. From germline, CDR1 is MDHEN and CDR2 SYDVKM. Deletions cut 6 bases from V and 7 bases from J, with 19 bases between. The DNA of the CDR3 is TGTGCCAGCAGGATAAGCCTCCCAACGCGGGAGCAGTACTTC. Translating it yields CASRISLPTREQYF.

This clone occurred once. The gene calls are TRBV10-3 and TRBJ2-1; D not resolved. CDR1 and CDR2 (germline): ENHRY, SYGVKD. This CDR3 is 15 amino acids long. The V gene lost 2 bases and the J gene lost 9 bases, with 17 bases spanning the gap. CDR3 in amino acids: CAISEITYSMTEQFF. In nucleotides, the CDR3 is TGTGCCATCAGTGAGATAACCTACAGTATGACTGAGCAGTTCTTC.

CDR3 amino acids: CASSLPTSGAYNEQFF. As DNA, the CDR3 is TGCGCCAGCAGCCTGCCGACTAGCGGGGCTTACAATGAGCAGTTCTTC. The rearrangement joins TRBV5-1 to TRBJ2-1; TRBD2 aligns across 11 bases. V dropped 4 bases and J dropped 4; count of bases not matched to a gene: 7. Germline CDR1 SGHRS, CDR2 YFSETQ. CDR3 length equals 16 residues.

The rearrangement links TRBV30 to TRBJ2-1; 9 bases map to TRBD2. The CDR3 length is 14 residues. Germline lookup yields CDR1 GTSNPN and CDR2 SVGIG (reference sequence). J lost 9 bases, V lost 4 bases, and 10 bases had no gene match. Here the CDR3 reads CAWTRTAGGGEQFF. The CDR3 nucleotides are TGTGCCTGGACAAGGACGGCGGGAGGGGGTGAGCAGTTCTTC.

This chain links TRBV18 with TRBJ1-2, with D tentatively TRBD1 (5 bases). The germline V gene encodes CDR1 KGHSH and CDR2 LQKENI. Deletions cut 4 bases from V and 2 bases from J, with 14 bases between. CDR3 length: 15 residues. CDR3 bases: TGTGCCAGCTCACTACGGTACAGGTCCAACTATGGCTACACCTTC. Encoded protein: CASSLRYRSNYGYTF. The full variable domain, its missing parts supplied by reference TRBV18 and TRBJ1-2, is NAGVMQNPRHLVRRRGQEARLRCSPMKGHSHVYWYRQLPEEGLKFMVYLQKENIIDESGMPKERFSAEFPKEGPSILRIQQVVRGDSAAYFCASSLRYRSNYGYTFGSGTRLTVV.

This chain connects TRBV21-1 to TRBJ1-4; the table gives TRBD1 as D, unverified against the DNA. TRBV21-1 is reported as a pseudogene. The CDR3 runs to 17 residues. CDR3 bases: TGTGCCAGCAGCAAAGCAGTAGGGGTTGCAACTAATGAAAAACTGTTTTTT. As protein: CASSKAVGVATNEKLFF.

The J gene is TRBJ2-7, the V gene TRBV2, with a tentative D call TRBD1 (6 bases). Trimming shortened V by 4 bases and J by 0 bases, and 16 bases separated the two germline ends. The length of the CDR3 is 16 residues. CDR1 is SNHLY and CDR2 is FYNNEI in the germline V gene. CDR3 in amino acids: CASSGSTGESSYEQYF. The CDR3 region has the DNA TGTGCCAGCAGTGGGTCGACAGGAGAAAGCTCCTACGAGCAGTACTTC.

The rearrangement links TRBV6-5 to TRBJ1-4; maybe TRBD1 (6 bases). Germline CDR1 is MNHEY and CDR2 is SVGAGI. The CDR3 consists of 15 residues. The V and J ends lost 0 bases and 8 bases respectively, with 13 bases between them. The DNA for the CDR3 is TGTGCCAGCAGTTACTCGCCCTCCAGGGGCGAAAAACTGTTTTTT. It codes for CASSYSPSRGEKLFF.

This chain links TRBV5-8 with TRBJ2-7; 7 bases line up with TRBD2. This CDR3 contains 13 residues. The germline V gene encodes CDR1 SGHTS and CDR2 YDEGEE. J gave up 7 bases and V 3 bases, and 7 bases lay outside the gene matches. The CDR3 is CASSWTTSWEQYF. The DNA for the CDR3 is TGTGCCAGCAGCTGGACGACTAGCTGGGAGCAGTACTTC.

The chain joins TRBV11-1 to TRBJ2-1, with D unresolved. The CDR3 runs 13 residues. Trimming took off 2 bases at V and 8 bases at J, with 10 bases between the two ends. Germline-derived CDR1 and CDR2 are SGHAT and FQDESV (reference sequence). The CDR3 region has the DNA TGTGCCAGCAGCTTACCAGGTCCCCATGAGCAGTTCTTC. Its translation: CASSLPGPHEQFF. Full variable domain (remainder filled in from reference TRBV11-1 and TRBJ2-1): EAEVAQSPRYKITEKSQAVAFWCDPISGHATLYWYRQILGQGPELLVQFQDESVVDDSQLPKDRFSAERLKGVDSTLKIQPAELGDSAMYLCASSLPGPHEQFFGPGTRLTVL.

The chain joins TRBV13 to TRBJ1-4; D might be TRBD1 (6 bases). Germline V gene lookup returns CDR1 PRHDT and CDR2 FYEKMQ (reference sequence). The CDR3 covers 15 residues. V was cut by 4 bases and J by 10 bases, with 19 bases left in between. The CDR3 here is CASSSRTAIAGKLFF. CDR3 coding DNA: TGTGCCAGCAGCTCCCGGACAGCCATAGCGGGAAAACTGTTTTTT.

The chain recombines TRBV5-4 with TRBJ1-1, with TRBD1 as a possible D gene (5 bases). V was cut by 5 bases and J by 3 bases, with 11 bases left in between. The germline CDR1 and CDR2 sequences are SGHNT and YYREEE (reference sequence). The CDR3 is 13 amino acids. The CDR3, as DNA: TGTGCCAGCAGTACTTGGGGGGACACTGAAGCTTTCTTT. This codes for CASSTWGDTEAFF.